The rows below give T cell receptor beta chains drawn from one sample of a study. A single record per CDR3 protein comes from TCRdb applying MiXCR to the RT-PCR reads. In the table there are about 680,000 distinct CDR3 sequences, approximately 15% of which are singletons. Sequencing was carried out using memory CD4+ T cells from blood. Receptors were obtained from a female donor in good health, serving as a healthy control. Each CDR3 is given with its conserved first and last residue. D genes are given only for firm matches. Size is stated for part of the rows, as once, few or many counts, or as a class when the clone is expanded.

d_gene: TRBD1; j_gene: TRBJ2-2; v_gene: TRBV7-2; len: 14; abundance: NA; CDR3aa: CASRYSGGTGELFF; CDR3nt: TGTGCCAGCAGATACTCAGGGGGCACCGGGGAGCTGTTTTTT
d_gene: TRBD2; j_gene: TRBJ2-1; v_gene: TRBV6-5; len: 15; abundance: many; CDR3aa: CASSSRLAGGGEQFF; CDR3nt: TGTGCCAGCAGTTCCCGACTAGCGGGAGGAGGTGAGCAGTTCTTC
d_gene: NA; j_gene: TRBJ2-2; v_gene: TRBV18; len: 16; abundance: few; CDR3aa: CASSPMEGRVTGELFF; CDR3nt: TGTGCCAGCTCACCAATGGAGGGACGAGTCACCGGGGAGCTGTTTTTT
d_gene: TRBD1; j_gene: TRBJ1-2; v_gene: TRBV7-2; len: 14; abundance: many; CDR3aa: CASSLGQGNYGYTF; CDR3nt: TGTGCCAGCAGTTTAGGACAGGGGAACTATGGCTACACCTTC
d_gene: NA; j_gene: TRBJ1-1; v_gene: TRBV20-1; len: 15; abundance: NA; CDR3aa: CSASRAGNMNTEAFF; CDR3nt: TGCAGTGCTAGTCGAGCAGGGAACATGAACACTGAAGCTTTCTTT
d_gene: TRBD1; j_gene: TRBJ2-1; v_gene: TRBV12-3/TRBV12-4; len: 14; abundance: NA; CDR3aa: CASSGDSNYNEQFF; CDR3nt: TGTGCCAGCAGCGGGGACAGCAACTACAATGAGCAGTTCTTC
d_gene: TRBD2; j_gene: TRBJ2-2; v_gene: TRBV5-1; len: 17; abundance: few; CDR3aa: CASSPLLLAGSAGELFF; CDR3nt: TGCGCCAGCAGCCCGCTTCTTCTAGCGGGATCCGCCGGGGAGCTGTTTTTT
d_gene: TRBD2; j_gene: TRBJ2-5; v_gene: TRBV12-3/TRBV12-4; len: 16; abundance: many; CDR3aa: CASSLTSGWGRETQYF; CDR3nt: TGTGCCAGCAGTTTAACTAGCGGGTGGGGTCGAGAGACCCAGTACTTC
d_gene: NA; j_gene: TRBJ1-1; v_gene: TRBV5-5; len: 13; abundance: few; CDR3aa: CASSLPGVSEAFF; CDR3nt: TGTGCCAGCAGCTTACCGGGGGTCTCTGAAGCTTTCTTT
d_gene: NA; j_gene: TRBJ2-7; v_gene: TRBV11-1; len: 12; abundance: NA; CDR3aa: CASSPFREGQYF; CDR3nt: TGTGCCAGCAGCCCATTCAGGGAAGGGCAGTACTTC
d_gene: TRBD2; j_gene: TRBJ2-1; v_gene: TRBV5-1; len: 14; abundance: few; CDR3aa: CATRDASGYNEQFF; CDR3nt: TGCGCCACCCGGGATGCTAGCGGGTACAATGAGCAGTTCTTC
d_gene: NA; j_gene: TRBJ2-1; v_gene: TRBV10-3; len: 14; abundance: few; CDR3aa: CATSSASGIDEQFF; CDR3nt: TGTGCCACCTCCTCAGCGAGTGGGATCGATGAGCAGTTCTTC
d_gene: NA; j_gene: TRBJ2-7; v_gene: TRBV28; len: 13; abundance: few; CDR3aa: CASSSGRSYEHHF; CDR3nt: TGTGCCAGCAGCAGTGGCAGGTCCTACGAGCATCACTTC
d_gene: NA; j_gene: TRBJ2-1; v_gene: TRBV20-1; len: 13; abundance: few; CDR3aa: CSARDWQPQEQFF; CDR3nt: TGCAGTGCTAGAGATTGGCAGCCCCAAGAGCAGTTCTTC
d_gene: NA; j_gene: TRBJ2-3; v_gene: TRBV24-1; len: 16; abundance: NA; CDR3aa: CATSDFGSTGTDTQYF; CDR3nt: TGTGCCACCAGTGATTTTGGGTCGACAGGCACAGATACGCAGTATTTT
d_gene: TRBD2; j_gene: TRBJ2-5; v_gene: TRBV7-2; len: 13; abundance: few; CDR3aa: CASTTGGQETQYF; CDR3nt: TGTGCCAGCACCACGGGGGGGCAAGAGACCCAGTACTTC
d_gene: TRBD1; j_gene: TRBJ1-4; v_gene: TRBV5-1; len: 12; abundance: NA; CDR3aa: CATRGHNEKLFF; CDR3nt: TGCGCTACCAGGGGGCATAATGAAAAACTGTTTTTT
d_gene: NA; j_gene: TRBJ2-7; v_gene: TRBV30; len: 11; abundance: few; CDR3aa: CAWGLTYEQYF; CDR3nt: TGTGCCTGGGGCCTGACCTACGAGCAGTACTTC
d_gene: NA; j_gene: TRBJ2-3; v_gene: TRBV5-1; len: 12; abundance: NA; CDR3aa: CASSSTFDTQYF; CDR3nt: TGCGCCAGCAGCTCGACGTTCGATACGCAGTATTTT
d_gene: NA; j_gene: TRBJ1-5; v_gene: TRBV6-2/TRBV6-3; len: 14; abundance: many; CDR3aa: CASRRKGGNQPQHF; CDR3nt: TGTGCCAGCCGTCGTAAGGGGGGCAATCAGCCCCAGCATTTT
d_gene: NA; j_gene: TRBJ1-6; v_gene: TRBV11-2; len: 14; abundance: NA; CDR3aa: CASSLTHSNSPLHF; CDR3nt: TGTGCCAGCAGCTTAACCCACTCGAATTCACCCCTCCACTTT
d_gene: NA; j_gene: TRBJ2-7; v_gene: TRBV20-1; len: 14; abundance: NA; CDR3aa: CSASMSSNYGEQYF; CDR3nt: TGCAGTGCTAGTATGAGTAGTAACTATGGCGAGCAGTACTTC
d_gene: NA; j_gene: TRBJ2-5; v_gene: TRBV9; len: 16; abundance: NA; CDR3aa: CASSVGRAGLGETQYF; CDR3nt: TGTGCCAGCAGCGTAGGAAGAGCAGGGCTAGGGGAGACCCAGTACTTC
d_gene: TRBD1; j_gene: TRBJ1-2; v_gene: TRBV6-5; len: 15; abundance: many; CDR3aa: CASSYNKDRASGYTF; CDR3nt: TGTGCCAGCAGTTACAACAAGGACAGGGCCAGCGGCTACACCTTC